What follows describes a single T cell receptor beta chain. These data originate in a study of blood T cell repertoires in COVID-19. Study context: Sources were T cells, B-cell-depleted T cells, or PBMCs; the material itself was cDNA or gDNA.

With 0 bases removed from V and 2 bases from J, the gap between germline ends came to 8 bases. Germline lookup yields CDR1 SGHNT and CDR2 YYREEE (reference sequence). The CDR3 has 14 amino acids. TCRdb keeps only in-frame clones here, not all; method: immunoSEQ multiplex PCR. The sample has over 400,000 clones, roughly 85% seen once. Sequencing was done on a sample of peripheral blood. The V call is TRBV5-4, the J call TRBJ2-5, with D maybe TRBD2 (5 bases). This clonotype originated in a woman in her 30s with active or convalescent COVID-19. CDR3 DNA sequence: TGTGCCAGCAGCTTGGTCAGCGGTCAAGAGACCCAGTACTTC. Amino acid sequence: CASSLVSGQETQYF.